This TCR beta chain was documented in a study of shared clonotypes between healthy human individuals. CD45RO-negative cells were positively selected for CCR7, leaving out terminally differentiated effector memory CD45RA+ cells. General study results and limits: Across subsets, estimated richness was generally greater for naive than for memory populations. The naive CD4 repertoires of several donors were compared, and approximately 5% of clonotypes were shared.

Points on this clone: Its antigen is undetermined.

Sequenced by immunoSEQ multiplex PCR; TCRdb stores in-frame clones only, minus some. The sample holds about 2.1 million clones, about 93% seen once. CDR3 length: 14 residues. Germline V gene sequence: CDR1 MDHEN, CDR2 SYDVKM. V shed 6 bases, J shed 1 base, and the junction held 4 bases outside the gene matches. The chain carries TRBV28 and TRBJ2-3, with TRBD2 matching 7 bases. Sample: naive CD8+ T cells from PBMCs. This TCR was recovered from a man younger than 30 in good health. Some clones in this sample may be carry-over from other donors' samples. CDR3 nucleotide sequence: TGTGCCAGCAGGTGGGACTACGGCACAGATACGCAGTATTTT. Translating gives CASRWDYGTDTQYF.